Each of the 16 T cell receptor beta chains below was sequenced from the same sample in a study of blood T cell repertoires in COVID-19. Clones were read by immunoSEQ multiplex PCR, and TCRdb kept only the in-frame ones, dropping some. The sample holds 110,000 or so clones, 85% seen once. The sample consisted of peripheral blood. These receptors were collected from a man aged 35 to 55 with acute or convalescent COVID-19.

The chain joins TRBV7-9 to TRBJ2-4; TRBD1 aligns across 7 bases. V lost 6 bases, J lost 2 bases, and 7 bases stayed unmatched. CDR3 length: 15 residues. In germline, CDR1 is SEHNR, CDR2 FQNEAQ (reference sequence). CDR3 protein: CASSPEGASKNIQYF. The CDR3 DNA follows: TGTGCCAGCAGTCCCGAGGGGGCCTCCAAAAACATTCAGTACTTC.

The chain joins TRBV24-1 to TRBJ2-7; D is unclear. The CDR3 length is 15 residues. Germline V CDR1 and CDR2: KGHDR, SFDVKD. With 2 bases removed from V and 6 bases from J, the gap between germline ends came to 16 bases. The CDR3 is CATSDSPVDGGEQYF. CDR3 nucleotide sequence: TGTGCCACCAGTGATTCCCCTGTTGACGGCGGCGAGCAGTACTTC.

The J gene is TRBJ2-3, the V gene TRBV24-1; TRBD1 agrees at 8 bases. This CDR3 has 16 residues. V shed 5 bases, J shed 3 bases, and the junction held 9 bases outside the gene matches. CDR1 is KGHDR and CDR2 is SFDVKD in the germline V gene. Here the CDR3 DNA reads TGTGCCACCAGTGGCCAAGACAGGGGATTTACAGATACGCAGTATTTT. Translation gives CATSGQDRGFTDTQYF.

The chain combines TRBV5-1 with TRBJ2-5, with 12 bases matching TRBD2. The CDR3 extends over 18 amino acids. Germline trimming cut 0 bases from V and 1 base from J; bases unmatched to any gene: 7. CDR1 is SGHRS, CDR2 YFSETQ, per germline. The CDR3 DNA is TGCGCCAGCAGCTTGGGACTAGCGGGGGCCCGATCCCAAGAGACCCAGTACTTC. It is translated as CASSLGLAGARSQETQYF.

This chain joins TRBV20-1 and TRBJ2-1; D is unclear. Germline V gene sequence: CDR1 DFQATT, CDR2 SNEGSKA (reference sequence). The CDR3 contains 11 residues. Deletions cut 0 bases from V and 9 bases from J, with 6 bases between. In DNA, the CDR3 is TGCAGTGCTAGAGAGGTAGCTGAGCAGTTCTTC. Translation gives CSAREVAEQFF.

The chain combines TRBV2 with TRBJ2-1; D remains unclear. Germline-derived CDR1 and CDR2 are SNHLY and FYNNEI. The V end was cut by 4 bases, the J end by 3 bases, with 7 bases between. The CDR3 length is 13 residues. CDR3 nucleotide sequence: TGTGCCAGCAGTGTGGCTGGCTACAATGAGCAGTTCTTC. It codes for CASSVAGYNEQFF.

The chain combines TRBV9 with TRBJ2-2; TRBD2 is a possible D gene (5 bases). CDR3 size: 14 residues. The germline gives CDR1 SGDLS, CDR2 YYNGEE. V was trimmed by 4 bases and J by 7 bases, leaving 14 bases between them. CDR3 loop: CASSYREGGGELFF. CDR3 nucleotide sequence: TGTGCCAGCAGCTACCGAGAAGGAGGCGGGGAGCTGTTTTTT.

This rearrangement joins TRBV7-9 to TRBJ1-1; 7 positions match TRBD1. Looked up from germline, CDR1 is SEHNR and CDR2 is FQNEAQ (reference sequence). Trimming cost V 5 bases and J 3 bases; bases outside gene matches: 18. The CDR3 has 18 amino acids. The CDR3 nucleotides read TGTGCCAGCAGCCATCAACCGACAGGGTGGGGGGTGGACACTGAAGCTTTCTTT. As protein: CASSHQPTGWGVDTEAFF.

The V call is TRBV7-9, the J call TRBJ2-5; D unclear. In germline, CDR1 is SEHNR, CDR2 FQNEAQ (reference sequence). Between the trimmed V and J ends, which lost 5 bases and 3 bases, there was a span of 7 bases. This CDR3 has 12 amino acids. The CDR3 sequence: CASSPREETQYF. The DNA of the CDR3 is TGTGCCAGCAGCCCCCGAGAAGAGACCCAGTACTTC.

The rearrangement links TRBV19 to TRBJ2-7, with a tentative D call TRBD2 (5 bases). The V gene's germline CDR1 is LNHDA and CDR2 SQIVND (reference sequence). V lost 7 bases and J 3 bases, leaving 13 bases between the germline ends. The CDR3 is 13 amino acids. This CDR3 reads CASTMGDHYEQYF. CDR3 bases: TGTGCCAGTACGATGGGAGACCACTACGAGCAGTACTTC.

The V call is TRBV19, the J call TRBJ2-7; 11 bases fit TRBD2. Germline lookup yields CDR1 LNHDA and CDR2 SQIVND (reference sequence). J was trimmed by 6 bases and V by 5 bases; bases with no gene match: 12. The CDR3 is 16 amino acids. Written as DNA, the CDR3 is TGTGCCAGTAGTGGGGGACTAGCGGCTTCCCCTGGCGAGCAGTACTTC. Translated: CASSGGLAASPGEQYF.

The CDR3 sequence: CASRSRDSGGNTIYF. The CDR3 DNA is TGTGCCAGCAGATCCCGGGACAGTGGTGGAAACACCATATATTTT. The V call is TRBV12-1, the J call TRBJ1-3; the D call of TRBD1 is as the table states it, not checked on the DNA. TRBV12-1 is described as a pseudogene. The CDR3 consists of 15 residues.

The chain couples TRBV30 to TRBJ2-1; the D is unclear. V was pared by 0 bases and J by 2 bases, with 2 bases between. The V gene's germline CDR1 is GTSNPN and CDR2 SVGIG (reference sequence). CDR3 length equals 12 residues. The CDR3 protein is CAWSVAYNEQFF. The CDR3 nucleotides read TGTGCCTGGAGTGTCGCCTACAATGAGCAGTTCTTC.

The chain couples TRBV30 to TRBJ2-5, with 11 bases fitting TRBD1. This CDR3 region has 15 residues. With V trimmed by 3 bases and J by 5 bases, 8 bases remained unmatched. Per germline, CDR1 GTSNPN and CDR2 SVGIG (reference sequence). The CDR3 reads CAWSDRDRGVETQYF. CDR3 DNA sequence: TGTGCCTGGAGCGACAGGGACAGGGGGGTCGAGACCCAGTACTTC.

The CDR3 nucleotides read TGTGCCAGCAGCCCGGGACAGGGGGACACCGGGGAGCTGTTTTTT. This sequence encodes CASSPGQGDTGELFF. The chain is built from TRBV7-9 and TRBJ2-2; 11 bases agree with TRBD1. Germline trimming cut 5 bases from V and 3 bases from J; bases unmatched to any gene: 2. This CDR3 is built from 15 residues. Germline V gene sequence: CDR1 SEHNR, CDR2 FQNEAQ (reference sequence).

This rearrangement joins TRBV4-3 to TRBJ1-2; 8 bases match TRBD1. V shed 4 bases and J 3 bases; nucleotides not matched to a gene: 4. From germline, CDR1 is LGHNA and CDR2 YSLEER. CDR3 size: 14 residues. The CDR3 loop reads CASSPGQGDYGYTF. In DNA form, the CDR3 reads TGCGCCAGCAGCCCCGGACAGGGCGACTATGGCTACACCTTC.